Reported below is one T cell receptor (beta chain). Its antigen remains unidentified. It has no much larger one-base neighbor in the sample; base qualities were not kept. Using the deep immunoSEQ assay, TCR CDR3 regions were amplified from genomic DNA by multiplex PCR. Extracted genomic DNA from each cell subset was spread evenly across all wells of several immunoSEQ 96-well plates, with each plate serving as a replicate. For sorted subsets, roughly 0.2 ug genomic DNA, equal to about 30,000 T cell genomes, was loaded into each replicate PCR. Purified libraries were measured with a Qubit 3.0 fluorometer, size-checked on a Bioanalyzer 2100, and measured again with the KAPA Library Quantification kit. A separate single-read 150-cycle Illumina NextSeq 550 flow cell was used to sequence each immunoSEQ 96-well plate. The authors processed their data as follows. The immunoSEQ output contained only junctional sequences without quality scores, so filtering could not match that applied to full-length reads. Sequences were annotated with PyIR, a Python wrapper for IgBLAST v1.9, using IMGT germline references to assign V/J genes and CDR3. Reads were filtered out if the reads had weak V/J assignments (E-value above 1e-6), no CDR3, stop codons, out-of-frame junctions, or ambiguous translated residues. V3J clonotypes were defined as sequences sharing the same inferred V gene, J gene, and CDR3 amino acid sequence. Percentage overlap between repertoires was calculated by dividing the number of shared unique clonotypes by the size of the smaller repertoire. Repertoire richness was assessed with RTK rarefaction, the Chao1 estimator, and Recon v2.1 estimates of unobserved clonotypes. Generation probabilities for all TCRbeta clonotypes obtained by the gDNA method from a handful of donors were computed using OLGA. TCRdb took over this immuneACCESS table, retaining in-frame rearrangements with V and J assigned. Such tables are incomplete; in checked studies, under half of the missing clones stem from an unresolved V gene, and the remainder is unexplained. V and J calls and clone size come straight from that table; D and trimming were deduced from the DNA. Here the sample has some 2,100,000 clones; under 97% occur a single time. The top ten hold less than 0.15% of the sample.

The donors were healthy, HIV-negative adults who had no recently reported acute infections or vaccinations. Every donor was a Caucasian adult residing in Nashville, Tennessee, USA. Magnetic negative selection was used to enrich CD4+ T cells, after which naive cells were positively selected on CD45RA and the negative fraction became the memory subset. Blood was collected by leukapheresis, and PBMCs were isolated by Ficoll-Histopaque density gradient centrifugation and then cryopreserved in liquid nitrogen vapor phase. Analytical flow cytometry was used to check the purity and quantity of each magnetically sorted T cell population. Each sorted fraction had its genomic DNA isolated and then quantified by UV absorbance on a Nanodrop 2000c. The sample originates from a study of shared clonotypes between healthy human individuals (dated by TCRdb to the early 2020s). Broadly, across the study: A couple of women and a few men aged 18 to 49 years were included in the cohort. For each donor, CD4 naive and CD4 memory were each run on three plates, CD8 naive on two plates, and CD8 memory on one plate. Per donor, leukapheresis produced somewhere between about 0.85 and 10 billion PBMCs. To increase sequencing depth and limit assay-specific biases, different laboratories used diverse techniques to prepare libraries and sequence TCR repertoires. To estimate repertoire size and how much clonotype sharing occurs between individuals, the study deeply sequenced the blood TCR repertoires of several healthy adults.

What the study reported, not specific to this receptor: When four donors were compared, the shared fraction of clonotypes was about 5% for naive CD4, approximately 3.5% for naive CD8, about 2.5% for memory CD4, and around 0.4% for memory CD8. Clonotypes shared by all four sorted-subset donors showed higher generation probabilities than non-shared clonotypes. Pairwise subsampling indicated that sequencing depth was expected to affect the degree of clonotype sharing among donors. The genetic and exposure-history diversity represented was limited by the small number of donors. Even with the large sequencing depth, rarefaction of the sorted-subset datasets indicated that sequencing was incomplete. Only blood was sampled, and tissue TCR repertoires likely differ from those in blood. Estimated clonotype richness was generally larger for naive than for memory subsets.

The germline V gene provides CDR1 MNHNS and CDR2 SASEGT. The junction shows trimming of 6 bases on V and 0 bases on J, plus 11 bases between the germline ends. The CDR3 has 15 amino acids, counting the end cysteine and phenylalanine. Only CDR3 DNA is held: 45 bases, read in frame from base 1. The chain is made from TRBV6-1 and TRBJ1-4; the D region possibly corresponds to TRBD1 (5 bases align). The clonotype comes from a man younger than 30 in good health. Input material: naive CD4+ T cells sorted from blood. According to the study, the label for this sample's cell subset or site signals: CD45RA+ positively selected. The DNA reads TGTGCCAGCAGCAGAGGGACCGCAACTAATGAAAAACTGTTTTTT. Its amino acids are CASSRGTATNEKLFF.